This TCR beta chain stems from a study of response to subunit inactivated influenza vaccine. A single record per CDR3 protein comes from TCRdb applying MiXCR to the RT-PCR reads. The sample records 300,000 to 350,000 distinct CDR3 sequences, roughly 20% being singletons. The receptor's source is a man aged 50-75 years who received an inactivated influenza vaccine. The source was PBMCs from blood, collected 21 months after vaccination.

For the CDR3, the DNA is TGTGCCATCAGTCAGCGGACAGGTGTTCTCACCGATGGCTACACCTTC. Amino acid sequence: CAISQRTGVLTDGYTF. This chain links TRBV10-3 with TRBJ1-2, with 7 bases lining up with TRBD1. This CDR3 is built from 16 residues. J gave up 6 bases and V 5 bases, and 15 bases lay outside the gene matches. Per germline, CDR1 ENHRY and CDR2 SYGVKD.